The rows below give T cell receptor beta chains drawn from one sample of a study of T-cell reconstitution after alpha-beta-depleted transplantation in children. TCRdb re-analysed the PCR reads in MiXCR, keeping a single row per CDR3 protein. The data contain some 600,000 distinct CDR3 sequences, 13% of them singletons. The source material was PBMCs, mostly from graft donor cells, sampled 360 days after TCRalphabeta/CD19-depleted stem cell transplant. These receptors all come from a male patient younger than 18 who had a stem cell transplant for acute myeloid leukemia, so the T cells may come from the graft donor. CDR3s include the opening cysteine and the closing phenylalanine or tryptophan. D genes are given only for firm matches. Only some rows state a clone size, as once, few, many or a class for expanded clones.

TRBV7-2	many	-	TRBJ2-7	CASSFCGWGYEQYF	TGTGCCAGCAGCTTTTGTGGGTGGGGGTACGAGCAGTACTTC
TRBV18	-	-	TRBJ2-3	CASSPPMDTDTQYF	TGTGCCAGCTCACCTCCGATGGACACAGATACGCAGTATTTT
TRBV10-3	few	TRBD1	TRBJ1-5	CAARQGAGQPQHF	TGTGCCGCTCGACAGGGGGCGGGTCAGCCCCAGCATTTT
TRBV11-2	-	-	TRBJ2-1	CASRTWGSSYNEQFF	TGTGCCAGCAGGACATGGGGCAGCTCCTACAATGAGCAGTTCTTC
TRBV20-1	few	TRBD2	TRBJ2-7	CSARNGRAVEDEQYF	TGCAGTGCTAGAAACGGGAGGGCCGTCGAGGACGAGCAGTACTTC
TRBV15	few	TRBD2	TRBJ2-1	CATSRDVASGVNEQFF	TGTGCCACCAGCAGAGATGTGGCTAGCGGGGTCAATGAGCAGTTCTTC
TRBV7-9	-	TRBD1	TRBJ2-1	CASSPLGTGTGDIEQFF	TGTGCCAGCAGCCCATTAGGGACCGGGACAGGGGATATTGAGCAGTTCTTC
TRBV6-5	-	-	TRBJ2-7	CASSYPAGAGEFEQYF	TGTGCCAGCAGTTACCCGGCAGGGGCGGGAGAGTTCGAGCAGTACTTC
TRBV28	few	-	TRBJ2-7	CASSVLREQYF	TGTGCCAGCAGTGTTCTTAGAGAGCAGTACTTC
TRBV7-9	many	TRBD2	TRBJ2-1	CASSQGTSGISYNEQFF	TGTGCCAGCAGCCAGGGGACTAGCGGGATTTCCTACAATGAGCAGTTCTTC